What follows are 6 T cell receptor beta chains derived from one specimen sequenced in a study of shared clonotypes between healthy human individuals. Assay: immunoSEQ multiplex PCR; the TCRdb copy retains only in-frame clones and omits some. The sample records just over 2,000,000 clones, over 85% being singletons. Naive CD8 isolation took CD45RO-negative cells positively selected for CCR7 and excluded terminally differentiated effector memory CD45RA+ cells. Sequencing was performed on naive CD8+ T cells sorted from blood. Receptor source: a man aged 18 to 35 in good health.

Note on this clone: Other DNA sequences in the same sample also yield this CDR3. The genes are TRBV9 and TRBJ2-7; D unclear. CDR1 is SGDLS and CDR2 is YYNGEE in the germline V gene. Trimming removed 1 base from V and 1 base from J, with 9 bases in between. This CDR3 region has 14 residues. For the CDR3, the DNA is TGTGCCAGCAGCGTAAGCTCAGGATCCTACGAGCAGTACTTC. Translating it yields CASSVSSGSYEQYF.

The chain employs TRBV10-1 and TRBJ2-1, with 7 bases identical to TRBD2. CDR1 and CDR2 (germline): WNHNN, SYGVQD (reference sequence). This CDR3 is 12 amino acids long. V lost 6 bases and J lost 7; bases outside the gene matches: 3. The CDR3 DNA reads as TGCGCCAGCAGCCCGGGGGGAAATGAGCAGTTCTTC. It translates to CASSPGGNEQFF.

The V and J genes are TRBV6-1 and TRBJ2-1; 10 bases agree with TRBD1. This CDR3 spans 15 amino acids. CDR1 MNHNS and CDR2 SASEGT come from the germline V gene. The junction had 8 bases not matched to a gene; V was cut back by 8 bases and J by 4 bases. The CDR3: CASRSGDRGYNEQFF. The CDR3 DNA is TGTGCCAGCCGTAGCGGGGACAGGGGTTACAATGAGCAGTTCTTC.

This clone was counted a single time. This chain links TRBV7-9 with TRBJ1-1, with 7 nucleotides matching TRBD1. The CDR3 spans 16 residues. Germline CDR1 is SEHNR and CDR2 is FQNEAQ (reference sequence). The J segment lost 3 bases and the V segment lost 1 base, leaving 8 bases of the junction unmatched. The CDR3 sequence is CASSLGQGDRDTEAFF. CDR3 in DNA: TGTGCCAGCAGCTTAGGGCAGGGGGACCGGGACACTGAAGCTTTCTTT.

The chain carries TRBV5-6 and TRBJ2-1, with 11 positions matching TRBD1. Germline loops: CDR1 SGHDT, CDR2 YYEEEE. Germline trimming cut 7 bases from V and 2 bases from J; bases unmatched to any gene: 2. The CDR3 runs 14 residues. The CDR3 bases are TGTGCCAGCTGGACAGGGGGCGCCTACAATGAGCAGTTCTTC. Its protein is CASWTGGAYNEQFF.

This chain links TRBV28 with TRBJ1-1, with TRBD1 as a possible D gene (6 bases). Per the germline V gene, CDR1 is MDHEN and CDR2 is SYDVKM. CDR3 size: 15 residues. V lost 4 bases and J 0 bases, leaving 12 bases between the germline ends. CDR3 in amino acids: CASSSAGEMNTEAFF. As DNA, the CDR3 is TGTGCCAGCAGTTCCGCAGGGGAAATGAACACTGAAGCTTTCTTT.